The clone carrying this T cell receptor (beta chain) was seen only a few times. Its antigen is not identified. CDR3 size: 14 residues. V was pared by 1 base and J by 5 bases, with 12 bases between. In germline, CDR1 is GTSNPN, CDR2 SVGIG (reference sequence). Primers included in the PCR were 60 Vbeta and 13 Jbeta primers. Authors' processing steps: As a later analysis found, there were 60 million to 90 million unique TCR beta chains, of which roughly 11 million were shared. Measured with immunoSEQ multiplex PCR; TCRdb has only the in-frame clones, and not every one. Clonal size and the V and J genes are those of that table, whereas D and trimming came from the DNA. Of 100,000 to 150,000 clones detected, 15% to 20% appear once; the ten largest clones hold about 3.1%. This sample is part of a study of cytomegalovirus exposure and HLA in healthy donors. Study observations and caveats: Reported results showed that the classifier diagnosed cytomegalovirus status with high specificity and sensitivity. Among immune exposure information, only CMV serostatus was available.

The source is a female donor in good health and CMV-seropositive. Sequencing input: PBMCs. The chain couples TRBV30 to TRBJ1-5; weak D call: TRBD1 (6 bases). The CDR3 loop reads CAWSDGTLYQPQHF. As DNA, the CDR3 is TGTGCCTGGAGTGACGGGACACTATATCAGCCCCAGCATTTT.